Below, 14 T cell receptor beta chains from the same sample are listed, as sequenced in a study of blood T cell repertoires in COVID-19. The assay was immunoSEQ multiplex PCR, and TCRdb's table has in-frame clones only and misses some. Of about 220,000 clones listed, approximately 84% are singletons. The sample taken for sequencing was peripheral blood. The receptors here all came from a woman aged 55-70 years with acute or convalescent COVID-19.

The V and J genes are TRBV13 and TRBJ1-1, with 8 positions matching TRBD1. Germline CDR1 reads PRHDT; CDR2 reads FYEKMQ (reference sequence). The CDR3 spans 14 residues. J was trimmed by 0 bases and V by 7 bases; bases with no gene match: 4. CDR3 bases: TGTGCCAGCAACACCAGGGGGCTGAACACTGAAGCTTTCTTT. This gives the protein CASNTRGLNTEAFF.

The chain is built from TRBV6-6 and TRBJ2-5, with 7 bases matching TRBD1. The V segment lost 7 bases and the J segment 3 bases; nucleotides outside the gene matches: 5. The V gene's germline CDR1 is MNHNY and CDR2 SVGAGI (reference sequence). CDR3 size: 13 residues. In nucleotides, the CDR3 is TGTGCCAGCACTCGGGACAGAAAAGAGACCCAGTACTTC. Residues: CASTRDRKETQYF.

V is TRBV30 and J is TRBJ1-5; a weak D match, TRBD1 (6 bases). Trimming took 0 bases from V and 5 from J, leaving 17 bases between them. The CDR3 runs to 16 residues. Per the germline V gene, CDR1 is GTSNPN and CDR2 is SVGIG (reference sequence). The chain's CDR3 is CAWSVRAGAADQPQHF. CDR3 sequence (DNA): TGTGCCTGGAGTGTACGGGCAGGGGCCGCGGATCAGCCCCAGCATTTT.

The V gene is TRBV6-6, the J gene TRBJ1-1, with 8 bases aligning to TRBD1. The V segment lost 7 bases and the J segment 1 base; nucleotides outside the gene matches: 5. The CDR3 runs 14 residues. Per the germline V gene, CDR1 is MNHNY and CDR2 is SVGAGI (reference sequence). CDR3 DNA sequence: TGTGCCAGCACCCACAGGGGGACGAACACTGAAGCTTTCTTT. This gives the protein CASTHRGTNTEAFF.

The chain is built from TRBV3-1 (or the pseudogene TRBV3-2) and TRBJ1-4; D is unresolved. The length of the CDR3 is 15 residues. Trimming removed 0 bases at V and 3 bases at J, with 8 bases between. Germline CDR1 LGHDT, CDR2 YNNKEL (reference sequence). The CDR3 protein is CASSQDWGANEKLFF. The CDR3 DNA follows: TGTGCCAGCAGCCAAGATTGGGGAGCTAATGAAAAACTGTTTTTT.

This chain connects TRBV3-1 (or the pseudogene TRBV3-2) to TRBJ1-1; D unresolved. V was cut by 1 base and J by 3 bases, with 6 bases left in between. The length of the CDR3 is 13 residues. The germline CDR1 and CDR2 sequences are LGHDT and YNNKEL (reference sequence). CDR3 region: CASSQGPDTEAFF. Written as DNA, the CDR3 is TGTGCCAGCAGCCAAGGTCCGGACACTGAAGCTTTCTTT.

The chain recombines TRBV7-9 with TRBJ1-6; D uncertain. Trimming removed 1 base from V and 0 bases from J, with 7 bases in between. This CDR3 is built from 16 residues. In germline, CDR1 is SEHNR, CDR2 FQNEAQ (reference sequence). The CDR3 nucleotides read TGTGCCAGCAGCTTAGGAGGGAGCTCCTATAATTCACCCCTCCACTTT. It encodes CASSLGGSSYNSPLHF.

This chain links TRBV19 with TRBJ1-2; D not resolved. V lost 2 bases to trimming and J lost 2 bases, with 6 bases between them. The V gene's germline CDR1 is LNHDA and CDR2 SQIVND (reference sequence). The CDR3 consists of 13 residues. The CDR3 spells CASSIRTNYGYTF. The CDR3 DNA reads as TGTGCCAGTAGTATAAGAACAAACTATGGCTACACCTTC.

Here the CDR3 reads CASSGPVSYEQYF. CDR3 in DNA: TGTGCCAGCAGTGGGCCCGTCTCCTACGAGCAGTACTTC. The J gene is TRBJ2-7, the V gene TRBV2; D not resolved. The V end lost 4 bases, the J end lost 0 bases, and 7 bases lay between the germline ends. This CDR3 spans 13 amino acids. CDR1 is SNHLY, CDR2 FYNNEI, per germline.

The gene calls are TRBV28 and TRBJ1-4, with D possibly being TRBD1 (6 bases). The germline V gene has CDR1 MDHEN and CDR2 SYDVKM. With 3 bases removed from V and 9 bases from J, the gap between germline ends came to 23 bases. The CDR3 has 17 amino acids. CDR3 region: CASSFRFLQGIRKKLFF. The CDR3 coding sequence is TGTGCCAGCAGTTTTCGCTTCCTACAGGGAATTCGCAAAAAACTGTTTTTT.

V and J are TRBV19 and TRBJ2-6, with TRBD1 matching over 8 bases. The CDR3 runs 15 residues. The junction had 7 bases not matched to a gene; V was cut back by 8 bases and J by 4 bases. CDR1 and CDR2 (germline): LNHDA, SQIVND (reference sequence). DNA for the CDR3: TGTGCCAGTCATAAGACAGGGGCCGGGGCCAACGTCCTGACTTTC. Protein sequence: CASHKTGAGANVLTF.

The V call is TRBV13, the J call TRBJ2-3; 10 nucleotides align to TRBD2. Unmatched junction bases numbered 9, after V lost 5 bases and J lost 4 bases. Germline V CDR1 and CDR2: PRHDT, FYEKMQ (reference sequence). The CDR3 runs to 16 residues. CDR3 bases: TGTGCCAGCAGCCCCCCCTCTAGCGGGGGAGCAGATACGCAGTATTTT. Amino acids: CASSPPSSGGADTQYF.

The chain carries TRBV20-1 and TRBJ2-4; possible D gene TRBD2, 5 bases. V lost 3 bases, J lost 0 bases, and 18 bases lay in between. Germline assignment: CDR1 DFQATT and CDR2 SNEGSKA (reference sequence). The CDR3 extends over 17 amino acids. The CDR3 nucleotides are TGCAGTGCTAGTTTTGCGGGCCGAAACCTAGCCAAAAACATTCAGTACTTC. Translation gives CSASFAGRNLAKNIQYF.

The chain combines TRBV5-5 with TRBJ2-7, with 9 bases fitting TRBD1. Germline CDR1 is SGHKS and CDR2 is YYEKEE (reference sequence). The CDR3 is 14 residues long. The ends lost 3 bases at V and 3 bases at J; junction bases unmatched: 4. This CDR3 reads CASSWGTGIYEQYF. CDR3 coding DNA: TGTGCCAGCAGCTGGGGGACAGGGATCTACGAGCAGTACTTC. The full variable domain, its missing parts supplied by reference TRBV5-5 and TRBJ2-7, is DAGVTQSPTHLIKTRGQQVTLRCSPISGHKSVSWYQQVLGQGPQFIFQYYEKEERGRGNFPDRFSARQFPNYSSELNVNALLLGDSALYLCASSWGTGIYEQYFGPGTRLTVT.